The 18 T cell receptor beta chains reported below all come from one sample, sequenced in a study of T-cell reconstitution after alpha-beta-depleted transplantation in children. TCRbeta library construction was performed incorporating unique molecular identifiers. TCRdb reprocessed the PCR reads with MiXCR, giving one entry per CDR3 protein. This sample yields about 78,000 distinct CDR3 sequences, of which approximately 14% are seen a single time; about 26% belongs to the top ten. The sequences come from PBMCs, mostly from graft donor cells, collected 180 days after TCRalphabeta/CD19-depleted stem cell transplant. Receptors originate from a male patient between 2 and 9 years old who had a stem cell transplant for acute lymphoblastic leukemia, so the T cells may come from the graft donor.

This clonotype has a handful of counts. V gene TRBV6-5 combines with J gene TRBJ2-7, with D perhaps given as TRBD1 or TRBD2 (6 bases each). There are 15 residues in the CDR3. Germline values: CDR1 MNHEY, CDR2 SVGAGI. With 0 bases removed from V and 0 bases from J, the gap between germline ends came to 9 bases. The CDR3 here is CASSYSRGASYEQYF. The DNA of the CDR3 is TGTGCCAGCAGTTACTCTAGGGGGGCCTCCTACGAGCAGTACTTC.

The chain links TRBV18 to TRBJ2-7; possibly TRBD1 or TRBD2 for D (5 bases each). The CDR3 extends over 13 amino acids. Germline values: CDR1 KGHSH, CDR2 LQKENI. Trimming stripped 6 bases from V and 1 base from J, with 10 bases between. CDR3 bases: TGTGCCAGCTCTAGGGACCGATCCTACGAGCAGTACTTC. Translating it yields CASSRDRSYEQYF.

V usage is TRBV20-1 and J usage is TRBJ2-7, with D possibly TRBD2 on 5 matching bases. V was shortened by 2 bases and J by 4 bases, with 12 bases between the two germline ends. Per germline, CDR1 DFQATT and CDR2 SNEGSKA (reference sequence). The CDR3 extends over 13 amino acids. The CDR3 here is CSARSGKRYEQYF. As DNA, the CDR3 is TGCAGTGCTAGATCGGGAAAAAGGTACGAGCAGTACTTC.

V and J are TRBV5-1 and TRBJ1-2, with TRBD1 matching 7 bases. The CDR3 has 15 amino acids. The germline gives CDR1 SGHRS, CDR2 YFSETQ. CDR3 coding DNA: TGCACCAACAGCTTATATAGGGACAGTCGCCGGGGCTACACCTTC. Translating gives CTNSLYRDSRRGYTF.

Many counts were recorded for this clonotype. The chain couples TRBV5-8 to TRBJ2-3; perhaps TRBD2 as D (5 bases). There are 14 residues in the CDR3. Trimming pared 4 bases from V and 5 bases from J, leaving 14 bases between. Germline V lookup: CDR1 SGHTS, CDR2 YDEGEE. The CDR3: CASSLIYGEDTQYF. The CDR3 bases are TGTGCCAGCAGCCTGATATACGGGGAAGATACGCAGTATTTT.

A few counts support this clonotype. The CDR3 DNA sequence: TGTGCCAGCAGCTTGGCCGAGGGGACCCAGTACTTC. Translated: CASSLAEGTQYF. The chain joins TRBV5-4 to TRBJ2-5; weak D call: TRBD2 (5 bases). The length of the CDR3 is 12 residues. The germline V and J ends were trimmed by 0 bases and 7 bases, with 7 bases remaining between them. CDR1 is SGHNT, CDR2 YYREEE, per germline (reference sequence). The full variable domain, with the rest looked up from reference TRBV5-4 and TRBJ2-5, is ETGVTQSPTHLIKTRGQQVTLRCSSQSGHNTVSWYQQALGQGPQFIFQYYREEENGRGNFPPRFSGLQFPNYSSELNVNALELDDSALYLCASSLAEGTQYFGPGTRLLVL.

In this sample, this clonotype turned up a few times. This chain links TRBV28 with TRBJ1-1, with D uncertain. The CDR3 runs 11 residues. Germline CDR1 MDHEN, CDR2 SYDVKM. The V gene lost 8 bases and the J gene lost 0 bases, with 4 bases spanning the gap. CDR3 DNA sequence: TGTGCCAGCCGTATGAACACTGAAGCTTTCTTT. This sequence encodes CASRMNTEAFF. The complete variable domain, with remaining parts taken from reference TRBV28 and TRBJ1-1, reads DVKVTQSSRYLVKRTGEKVFLECVQDMDHENMFWYRQDPGLGLRLIYFSYDVKMKEKGDIPEGYSVSREKKERFSLILESASTNQTSMYLCASRMNTEAFFGQGTRLTVV.

The gene calls are TRBV5-1 and TRBJ1-2; TRBD1 matches 7 bases. CDR1 and CDR2 from the germline V gene are SGHRS and YFSETQ. This CDR3 has 14 amino acids. Trimming took 2 bases from V and 6 from J; bases not matched to a gene: 7. The CDR3 loop is CASSLRQGHNGYTF. Written as DNA, the CDR3 is TGCGCCAGCAGCTTACGACAGGGCCATAATGGCTACACCTTC.

This clonotype was observed a few times. V usage is TRBV7-2 and J usage is TRBJ1-2; D ambiguous. CDR1 is SGHTA and CDR2 is FQGNSA in the germline V gene. CDR3 length: 15 residues. The V end lost 0 bases, the J end lost 0 bases, and 8 bases lay between the germline ends. CDR3 region: CASSLAGRPNYGYTF. DNA for the CDR3: TGTGCCAGCAGCTTAGCGGGTCGGCCTAACTATGGCTACACCTTC.

This clonotype was recorded a few times. V gene TRBV10-3 combines with J gene TRBJ1-1, with 7 bases matching TRBD1. Germline lookup yields CDR1 ENHRY and CDR2 SYGVKD. Trimming cost V 4 bases and J 0 bases; bases outside gene matches: 2. This CDR3 region has 14 residues. The CDR3 loop reads CAISGGTVNTEAFF. Written as DNA, the CDR3 is TGTGCCATCAGTGGAGGGACAGTGAACACTGAAGCTTTCTTT.

Comment on this clonotype: A much larger clone sits a single nucleotide away, making a read error possible. The chain joins TRBV5-1 to TRBJ2-2, with TRBD2 matching over 7 bases. The CDR3 sequence is 16 residues long. Per germline, CDR1 SGHRS and CDR2 YFSETQ. This CDR3 reads CASSFRLAVFTGVLFF. DNA of the CDR3: TGCGCCAGCAGCTTCCGCCTAGCGGTATTCACCGGGGTGCTGTTTTTT.

This clonotype has only a few counts. V and J are TRBV28 and TRBJ2-7; 14 bases line up with TRBD2. The germline V gene encodes CDR1 MDHEN and CDR2 SYDVKM. The CDR3 runs to 14 residues. V lost 6 bases and J lost 4; bases outside the gene matches: 2. The CDR3 coding sequence is TGTGCCAGCAGGACTAGCGGGGGGGCATACGAGCAGTACTTC. Protein sequence: CASRTSGGAYEQYF.

The chain couples TRBV12-3 or TRBV12-4 to TRBJ2-3; tentative D call: TRBD1 (6 bases). Trimming left V 6 bases short and J 4 bases short, with 11 bases between. The length of the CDR3 is 13 residues. The CDR3 DNA is TGTGCCAGCAGCTACAGGGAATCAGATACGCAGTATTTT. Translation gives CASSYRESDTQYF.

This rearrangement joins TRBV11-2 to TRBJ2-4, with a tentative D call TRBD2 (6 bases). CDR3 length: 19 amino acids. V shed 5 bases and J shed 0 bases, with 23 bases lying between them. CDR1 is SGHAT, CDR2 FQNNGV, per germline. The DNA of the CDR3 is TGTGCCAGCAGCCCCTTCCGGGAGCCTTTTCTCCTAGCCAAAAACATTCAGTACTTC. It is translated as CASSPFREPFLLAKNIQYF.

This clonotype has only a few counts. V gene TRBV5-1 combines with J gene TRBJ1-2; D is perhaps TRBD1 (5 bases). Looked up from germline, CDR1 is SGHRS and CDR2 is YFSETQ. The CDR3 consists of 12 residues. V dropped 3 bases and J dropped 8 bases, with 11 bases sitting between them. The CDR3 reads CASSSGHLGYTF. CDR3 in DNA: TGCGCCAGCAGCTCCGGACACCTCGGCTACACCTTC.

This clonotype was observed a handful of times. The chain is built from TRBV20-1 and TRBJ1-2; a possible D gene is TRBD1 (5 bases). The V gene's germline CDR1 is DFQATT and CDR2 SNEGSKA (reference sequence). V dropped 5 bases and J dropped 3 bases, with 10 bases sitting between them. The CDR3 loop spans 12 amino acids. Here the CDR3 reads CSAPTAYYGYTF. DNA of the CDR3: TGCAGTGCTCCGACAGCATACTATGGCTACACCTTC.

This clonotype was recorded a few times. The chain has TRBV7-2 and TRBJ1-1, with TRBD1 matching 9 bases. Trimming removed 4 bases from V and 1 base from J; junction bases left unmatched: 4. Germline CDR1 and CDR2: SGHTA and FQGNSA. This CDR3 is built from 15 residues. CDR3: CASSSGQGGNTEAFF. CDR3 DNA sequence: TGTGCCAGCAGCTCGGGACAGGGCGGGAACACTGAAGCTTTCTTT.

The chain recombines TRBV4-3 with TRBJ2-7; D is perhaps TRBD1 (5 bases). Germline V CDR1 and CDR2: LGHNA, YSLEER. The CDR3 is 17 residues long. V lost 0 bases, J lost 0 bases, and 15 bases lay in between. CDR3 region: CASSQDRKGPPSYEQYF. CDR3 coding DNA: TGCGCCAGCAGCCAAGATCGTAAGGGGCCTCCCTCCTACGAGCAGTACTTC.